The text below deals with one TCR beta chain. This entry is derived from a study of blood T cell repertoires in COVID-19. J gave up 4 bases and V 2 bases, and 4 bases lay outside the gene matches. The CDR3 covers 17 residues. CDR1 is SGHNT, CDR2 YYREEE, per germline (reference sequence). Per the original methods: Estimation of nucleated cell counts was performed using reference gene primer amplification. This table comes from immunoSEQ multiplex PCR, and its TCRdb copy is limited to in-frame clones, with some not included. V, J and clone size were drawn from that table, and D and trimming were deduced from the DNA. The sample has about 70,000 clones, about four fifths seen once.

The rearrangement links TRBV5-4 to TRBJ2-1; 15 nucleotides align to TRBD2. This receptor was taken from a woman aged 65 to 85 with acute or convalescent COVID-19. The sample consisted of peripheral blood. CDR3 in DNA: TGTGCCAGCAGCTTAGGACTAGCGGGAGGGCGGTACAATGAGCAGTTCTTC. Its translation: CASSLGLAGGRYNEQFF.